Sequencing of this TCR beta chain was carried out in a study of molecular identifiers for immune sequencing clone quantification. Study findings and constraints: It was shown that clones above 20 RNA copies held over 99% of effector molecules, but under 1% in naive cells. Spiked Jurkat TCR RNA equivalent to one cell was reportedly detectable in approximately 970,000 naive cells.

Libraries of bulk TCR were made by previously described methods (with listed TCR primers). TCRdb fed the PCR reads into MiXCR, producing one record per CDR3 protein. The sample contains about 300,000 distinct CDR3 sequences, around a fifth of which appear only once. This clonotype was counted at least ten times. Its target is unknown. As CD8+CD4-CCR7+CD45RA+ cells, naive CD8 T cells were sorted. This TCR came from a human donor in good health. Some libraries in this study had Jurkat cell RNA spiked in. The specimen sequenced was naive CD8+ T cells from blood, with Jurkat cell RNA spiked in. Subset denoted: FACS-sorted CD8+CD4-CCR7+CD45RA+ naive T cells.

The CDR3 region is CASSLVGGFLSSDTQYF. The CDR3 nucleotides are TGTGCCAGCAGCTTAGTTGGAGGATTCCTCTCATCAGATACGCAGTATTTT. The rearrangement uses TRBV7-2 and TRBJ2-3, with D possibly TRBD2 on 5 matching bases. CDR3 size: 17 residues. From germline, CDR1 is SGHTA and CDR2 FQGNSA. The V and J ends lost 1 base and 4 bases respectively, with 18 bases between them.